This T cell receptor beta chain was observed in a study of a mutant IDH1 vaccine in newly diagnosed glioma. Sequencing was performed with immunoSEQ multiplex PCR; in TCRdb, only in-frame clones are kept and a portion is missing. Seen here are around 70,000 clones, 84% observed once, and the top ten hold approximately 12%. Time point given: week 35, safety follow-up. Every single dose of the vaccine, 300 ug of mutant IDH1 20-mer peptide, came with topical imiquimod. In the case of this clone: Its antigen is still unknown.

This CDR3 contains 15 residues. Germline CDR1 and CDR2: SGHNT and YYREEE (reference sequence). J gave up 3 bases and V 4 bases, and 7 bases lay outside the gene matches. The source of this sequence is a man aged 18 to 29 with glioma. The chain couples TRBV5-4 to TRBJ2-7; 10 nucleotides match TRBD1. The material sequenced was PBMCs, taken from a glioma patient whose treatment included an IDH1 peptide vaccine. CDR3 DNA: TGTGCCAGCAGCCCGGACAGGGGGAGCCACTACGAGCAGTACTTC. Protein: CASSPDRGSHYEQYF.